This T cell receptor beta chain originates from a study of blood T cell repertoires in COVID-19. Study background: COVID-19 samples from acute and convalescent phases originated in the United States, Italy and Spain. PBMCs, B-cell-depleted T cells, or T cells provided the cDNA or gDNA that made up the material.

In the study's own analysis: Amplifying reference gene primers gave estimates of nucleated cell counts. Sequenced by immunoSEQ multiplex PCR; TCRdb stores in-frame clones only, minus some. For V, J and clone size, that table is used; D and trimming come from the DNA. The table includes about 50,000 clones, over 70% detected once. The CDR3 runs to 17 residues. V shed 0 bases, J shed 6 bases, and the junction held 10 bases outside the gene matches. Germline assignment: CDR1 WNHNN and CDR2 SYGVQD (reference sequence). The sequence derives from a woman aged 80 or over with acute or convalescent COVID-19. The V call is TRBV10-1, the J call TRBJ2-1; 8 bases agree with TRBD2. Sequenced material: peripheral blood. The CDR3 DNA sequence: TGCGCCAGCAGTGAGTCAGCAGCGGGGGCTCACCTCAATGAGCAGTTCTTC. It translates to CASSESAAGAHLNEQFF.